This paragraph reports one T cell receptor (beta chain). What it recognizes is unknown. The PCR employed 60 Vbeta primers together with 13 Jbeta primers. Sequencing used immunoSEQ multiplex PCR; TCRdb keeps in-frame clones, though not all of them. The table lists over 100,000 clones, roughly three quarters of them singletons. This sample is part of a study of cytomegalovirus exposure and HLA in healthy donors. Study-level points and caveats: Many donors carried some public TCRs, although rarity characterized most TCR sequences. HLA allele associations emerged for 17,000 or so TCR beta sequences in a later analysis, at 0.05 false discovery rate.

This CDR3 spans 16 amino acids. The germline CDR1 and CDR2 sequences are MRHNA and SNTAGT. Deletions cut 5 bases from V and 4 bases from J, with 18 bases between. This cohort consisted of healthy bone marrow donors. Donors showed nominal health when sampled, although they likely had unrecorded immune exposures. Sequencing was done on a sample of PBMCs. This receptor was identified in a male donor in good health and CMV-seropositive. This chain links TRBV6-4 with TRBJ2-1; D is perhaps TRBD2 (6 bases). The CDR3: CASSQSGGGSYNEQFF. The DNA of the CDR3 is TGTGCCAGCAGTCAAAGTGGGGGAGGTTCGTACAATGAGCAGTTCTTC.